The clone carrying this T cell receptor (beta chain) showed up just a few times. Its cognate antigen is unknown. A universal primer site arose from template switching, and cDNA bore unique molecular identifiers. TCRdb used MiXCR to reprocess the 5' RACE reads, holding one entry per CDR3 protein. This table has 600,000 to 700,000 distinct CDR3 sequences, around 21% appearing once. The V and J ends lost 6 bases and 1 base respectively, with 15 bases between them. The CDR3 is 15 residues long. The germline CDR1 and CDR2 sequences are SGHRS and YFSETQ. The record originates from a study of identical twins. Regarding the study as a whole: With beta out-of-frame sequences, excess sharing by twins was weaker. Cord blood beta clonotypes present at high abundance carried fewer insertions; no such pattern appeared in memory repertoires.

The same data also went into a second study, on T cells expressing NK-cell markers. That source adds: Several experiments employed an anti-gamma-delta TCR antibody to confine sorting to alpha-beta TCR T cells.

Sequences were obtained from PBMCs. The chain joins TRBV5-1 to TRBJ2-3, with D possibly matching TRBD2 (5 bases). The source is a woman aged 18-29 years in good health. The CDR3: CASKVTSYGTDTQYF. The CDR3 nucleotides are TGCGCCAGCAAAGTTACTAGTTACGGCACAGATACGCAGTATTTT.